Presented here are 7 T cell receptor beta chains from one specimen sequenced in a study of OX40 agonist ivuxolimab in advanced cancers. Some clones are missing from TCRdb's copy, which holds only in-frame ones; the method was immunoSEQ multiplex PCR. The sample shows some 60,000 clones, about 89% of them seen only once. This material consisted of CD4+ or CD8+ T cells sorted from blood, taken in a trial of the OX40 agonist ivuxolimab. Source of these receptors: an adult with an advanced solid tumor such as melanoma, head and neck, liver or kidney cancer.

The chain carries TRBV11-3 and TRBJ2-2; 8 positions agree with TRBD1. V trimming: 5 bases; J trimming: 6 bases; junction bases outside the gene matches: 5. Germline lookup yields CDR1 SGHNT and CDR2 YENEEA. The CDR3 totals 14 residues. The CDR3 nucleotides read TGTGCCAGCAGCCCGCGACAGGGGTCCGGGGAGCTGTTTTTT. Its protein product is CASSPRQGSGELFF. Complete variable domain (other parts from reference TRBV11-3 and TRBJ2-2): EAGVVQSPRYKIIEKKQPVAFWCNPISGHNTLYWYLQNLGQGPELLIRYENEEAVDDSQLPKDRFSAERLKGVDSTLKIQPAELGDSAVYLCASSPRQGSGELFFGEGSRLTVL.

The chain has TRBV15 and TRBJ2-7; tentatively, D is TRBD1 or TRBD2 (6 bases each). CDR1 and CDR2 from the germline V gene are LNHNV and YYDKDF (reference sequence). Trimming took off 5 bases at V and 3 bases at J, with 11 bases between the two ends. The CDR3 has 13 amino acids. The CDR3 nucleotides read TGTGCCACCAGCCCGGGGGCAGGCTACGAGCAGTACTTC. Protein: CATSPGAGYEQYF.

This clone appeared a single time. The CDR3 spells CASSLGMTSGSYEQYF. The CDR3 DNA sequence: TGTGCCAGCAGCTTAGGTATGACTAGCGGGTCCTACGAGCAGTACTTC. The gene calls are TRBV7-2 and TRBJ2-7; TRBD2 matches 10 bases. Germline values: CDR1 SGHTA, CDR2 FQGNSA. With 1 base clipped from V and 1 base from J, the junction kept 4 bases outside the gene matches. This CDR3 is built from 16 residues.

This chain links TRBV20-1 with TRBJ1-1; 9 positions match TRBD1. Trimming took 3 bases from V and 8 from J; bases not matched to a gene: 1. Germline V gene lookup returns CDR1 DFQATT and CDR2 SNEGSKA (reference sequence). The CDR3 length is 11 residues. DNA for the CDR3: TGCAGTGCTAGGGACAGGGGAGAAGCTTTCTTT. Translation: CSARDRGEAFF.

The gene calls are TRBV9 and TRBJ2-4, with 12 bases fitting TRBD2. With V trimmed by 4 bases and J by 2 bases, 13 bases remained unmatched. The CDR3 extends over 19 amino acids. Germline-derived CDR1 and CDR2 are SGDLS and YYNGEE. For the CDR3, the DNA is TGTGCCAGCAGCAGGACCCTAGCGGGAGGGCCGGGGTCCAAAAACATTCAGTACTTC. Residues: CASSRTLAGGPGSKNIQYF.

The rearrangement uses TRBV19 and TRBJ1-5; D not certain. V was pared by 4 bases and J by 11 bases, with 15 bases between. The CDR3 contains 13 residues. The V gene's germline CDR1 is LNHDA and CDR2 SQIVND (reference sequence). The DNA of the CDR3 is TGTGCCAGTAGTACCTCCGACGCGAAGGCCCAGCATTTT. Encoded protein: CASSTSDAKAQHF.

This chain joins TRBV21-1 and TRBJ2-5; the table's D call TRBD2 went unverified against the DNA. TRBV21-1 is deemed a pseudogene. This CDR3 contains 11 residues. CDR3 nucleotides: TGTGCCAGCAGCAAAGCCGGGACCCAGTACTTC. Protein product: CASSKAGTQYF.